A selection of T cell receptor beta chains follows, all from one sample in a study of blood T cell repertoires in COVID-19. The table came from immunoSEQ multiplex PCR; TCRdb's copy has only in-frame clones and leaves some out. The sample has roughly 30,000 clones; roughly 85% are singletons. The sequenced sample was peripheral blood. These receptors were collected from a human donor with acute or convalescent COVID-19. The donor label of this sample is uncertain. Both conserved end residues are part of each CDR3. Each record gives: D gene, V gene, J gene, clone size, CDR3 DNA, CDR3 protein. A D gene is named only where the DNA matches it firmly. Rows give clone size only sometimes, using once, few, many, or a class for an expanded clone.

.	TRBV7-8	TRBJ1-5	.	TGTGCCAGCAGCCTTGGGCGGGGGAATCAGCCCCAGCATTTT	CASSLGRGNQPQHF
.	TRBV28	TRBJ1-5	.	TGTGCCAGCCGGCGGGAGGGGGGCCTGAATCAGCCCCAGCATTTT	CASRREGGLNQPQHF
.	TRBV4-2	TRBJ2-1	once	TGTGCCAGCAGCCAAGATCCAGACAGGGAGCAGTTCTTC	CASSQDPDREQFF
TRBD2	TRBV7-3	TRBJ2-3	.	TGTGCCAGCAGCCCCCAACCGGGACTAGCAGATACGCAGTATTTT	CASSPQPGLADTQYF
TRBD1	TRBV5-5	TRBJ1-2	.	TGTGCCAGCAGCTTGCTTACAGGGGGGATGCTTAACTATGGCTACACCTTC	CASSLLTGGMLNYGYTF
TRBD2	TRBV6-5	TRBJ2-7	.	TGTGCCAGCAGGGACCTAGCGGGGGGGTCCCACGAGCAGTACTTC	CASRDLAGGSHEQYF
TRBD1	TRBV6-2/TRBV6-3	TRBJ1-2	.	TGTGCCAGCAGTTACCCCGACAGGGTCCAGAGCTATGGCTACACCTTC	CASSYPDRVQSYGYTF
.	TRBV7-9	TRBJ1-4	.	TGTGCCAGCAGCTTTCGGCAGGGGCTAGGTGAAAAACTGTTTTTT	CASSFRQGLGEKLFF
.	TRBV6-5	TRBJ1-4	.	TGTGCCAGCAGTCCCGATATCGCGTATGAAAAACTGTTTTTT	CASSPDIAYEKLFF
TRBD1	TRBV7-7	TRBJ1-3	.	TGTGCCAGCAGCTTATACAGGGGCTCTGGAAACACCATATATTTT	CASSLYRGSGNTIYF
TRBD1	TRBV6-4	TRBJ2-3	.	TGTGCCAGCAGTGACAGGGGACAGGCAACAGATACGCAGTATTTT	CASSDRGQATDTQYF
.	TRBV7-8	TRBJ1-2	.	TGTGCCAGCAGCTTAAGCACGGGATTGACCTATGGCTACACCTTC	CASSLSTGLTYGYTF
.	TRBV18	TRBJ2-5	.	TGTGCCAGCTCACCAGGCGAGACCCAGTACTTC	CASSPGETQYF
TRBD1	TRBV28	TRBJ1-4	.	TGTGCCAGCAGTTCCTACGGACAGGGAGCAACAACTAATGAAAAACTGTTTTTT	CASSSYGQGATTNEKLFF
.	TRBV4-3	TRBJ1-2	.	TGCGCCAGCAGCCAAGAAACAGAAGAATTTTATGGCTACACCTTC	CASSQETEEFYGYTF
.	TRBV11-1	TRBJ1-1	.	TGTGCCAGCAGCTTTAAACAGAACACTGAAGCTTTCTTT	CASSFKQNTEAFF
TRBD1	TRBV6-4	TRBJ1-1	few	TGTGCCAGCAGTGACAGACAGGGAGAGAGATTGAACACTGAAGCTTTCTTT	CASSDRQGERLNTEAFF
.	TRBV5-4	TRBJ2-5	.	TGTGCCAGCAGCTTGGGAGTTCGGGAGACCCAGTACTTC	CASSLGVRETQYF
.	TRBV4-1	TRBJ1-4	.	TGCGCCAGCAGCCATGGACCGTCAGGGGATGTTAATGAAAAACTGTTTTTT	CASSHGPSGDVNEKLFF
TRBD1	TRBV11-2	TRBJ1-2	once	TGTGCCAGCAGCTCGATAGGGACAGCCTATGGCTACACCTTC	CASSSIGTAYGYTF
TRBD1	TRBV5-6	TRBJ1-1	.	TGTGCCAGCAGCTTCCAAGGGGGCCTGAACACTGAAGCTTTCTTT	CASSFQGGLNTEAFF
TRBD1	TRBV4-2	TRBJ2-6	.	TGTGCCAGCAGCCAAGAGGGACAGGGGATCTCTGGGGCCAACGTCCTGACTTTC	CASSQEGQGISGANVLTF
TRBD2	TRBV4-3	TRBJ2-1	.	TGCGCCAGCAGCCCCAACCCCCTAGCGGATGAGCAGTTCTTC	CASSPNPLADEQFF
.	TRBV5-1	TRBJ1-1	.	TGCGCCAGCAGCCCCCTCGTCGGCACTGAAGCTTTCTTT	CASSPLVGTEAFF
TRBD1	TRBV11-2	TRBJ1-1	.	TGTGCCAGCAGCACCGGGGACAGGGTCACTGAAGCTTTCTTT	CASSTGDRVTEAFF
.	TRBV7-2	TRBJ1-5	.	TGTGCCAGCAGCTTATGGGTAGGAGGTCAGCCCCAGCATTTT	CASSLWVGGQPQHF
TRBD1	TRBV6-5	TRBJ2-4	.	TGTGCCAGCAGCCAGGGACAGGGAGCAAACATTCAGTACTTC	CASSQGQGANIQYF
.	TRBV10-3	TRBJ2-1	.	TGTGCCATCAGTGCGGGAAATGAGCAGTTCTTC	CAISAGNEQFF
TRBD2	TRBV7-2	TRBJ2-1	.	TGTGCCAGCAGCCCCGGGACTAGCGGTCTCAATGAGCAGTTCTTC	CASSPGTSGLNEQFF
.	TRBV7-6	TRBJ2-7	.	TGTGCCAGCAGCTCGCTGGAGGTGGGGTATTTTGCCTACGAGCAGTACTTC	CASSSLEVGYFAYEQYF
.	TRBV10-3	TRBJ1-1	.	TGTGCCATCAGTGCGGAGGTTCGGAACACTGAAGCTTTCTTT	CAISAEVRNTEAFF
TRBD1	TRBV6-1	TRBJ1-2	.	TGTGCCAGCAGTGAAGAACAGGGGAGAGGTGAGGGCTACACCTTC	CASSEEQGRGEGYTF
.	TRBV4-3	TRBJ1-6	.	TGCGCCAGCAGCCAAGGGTCCAGGGTTTATTCACCCCTCCACTTT	CASSQGSRVYSPLHF
.	TRBV11-2	TRBJ2-2	.	TGTGCCAGCAGCTTCTTAACCCAGGGTGGATACACCGGGGAGCTGTTTTTT	CASSFLTQGGYTGELFF
.	TRBV7-2	TRBJ1-1	.	TGTGCCAGCAGCTTAGACGCAGGGGTAGCTTTCTTT	CASSLDAGVAFF
.	TRBV24-1	TRBJ2-1	.	TGTGCCACCAGTGACCCCAACTACAATGAGCAGTTCTTC	CATSDPNYNEQFF
.	TRBV6-2/TRBV6-3	TRBJ1-6	.	TGTGCCAGCAGTTACACAGAGAATTCACCCCTCCACTTT	CASSYTENSPLHF
.	TRBV5-1	TRBJ1-4	.	TGCGCCAGCTCCCAGACACCAACTAATGAAAAACTGTTTTTT	CASSQTPTNEKLFF
TRBD1	TRBV30	TRBJ1-1	.	TGTGCCTGGAGAGGGGGCATAAGCACTGAAGCTTTCTTT	CAWRGGISTEAFF
TRBD2	TRBV2	TRBJ2-3	few	TGTGCCAGCAGCCCCGCGAAGGGTAGCGGGAGGGCCAGTCATACGCAGTATTTT	CASSPAKGSGRASHTQYF
.	TRBV10-1	TRBJ2-3	.	TGCGCCAGCAGCCGACAGGCGTCAGATACGCAGTATTTT	CASSRQASDTQYF
TRBD2	TRBV7-3	TRBJ2-2	.	TGTGCCAGCAGCTTATTGCCAGCGGGGGCGAACACCGGGGAGCTGTTTTTT	CASSLLPAGANTGELFF
.	TRBV12-3/TRBV12-4	TRBJ1-5	.	TGTGCCAGCAACTACGGGGATCAGCCCCAGCATTTT	CASNYGDQPQHF
.	TRBV18	TRBJ2-1	.	TGTGCCAGCTCTCAACAGGGACGTGAGCAGTTCTTC	CASSQQGREQFF
.	TRBV9	TRBJ2-5	.	TGTGCCAGCAGCGGGGGACAACTCCAAGAGACCCAGTACTTC	CASSGGQLQETQYF
.	TRBV30	TRBJ1-2	.	TGTGCCTGGACCCTAGGGGGGGCGTATGGCTACACCTTC	CAWTLGGAYGYTF
TRBD1	TRBV19	TRBJ1-5	.	TGTGCCAGTAGTGTCACAGGGGGCAATCAGCCCCAGCATTTT	CASSVTGGNQPQHF
.	TRBV5-5	TRBJ1-3	.	TGTGCCAGCAGCCTACAGGGTACTGGAAACACCATATATTTT	CASSLQGTGNTIYF
.	TRBV12-3/TRBV12-4	TRBJ2-3	.	.	CASSFGGGASLYF
TRBD2	TRBV28	TRBJ2-4	.	TGTGCCAGCAGTTTGGCTAGCGGAGGCAAAAACATTCAGTACTTC	CASSLASGGKNIQYF
TRBD2	TRBV5-1	TRBJ2-1	.	TGCGCCAGCAGCTTGGCCGGGACTAGCGGACCCAATGAGCAGTTCTTC	CASSLAGTSGPNEQFF
TRBD1	TRBV28	TRBJ2-7	.	TGTGCCAGCAGTGCACACAGGGGGCTCTCCTACGAGCAGTACTTC	CASSAHRGLSYEQYF
.	TRBV19	TRBJ1-4	.	TGTGCCAGTAGTATTGAGACATTTGAAAAACTGTTTTTT	CASSIETFEKLFF
TRBD2	TRBV11-3	TRBJ2-1	.	TGTGCCAGCAGTCTCGGGACTAGCAACTACAATGAGCAGTTCTTC	CASSLGTSNYNEQFF
TRBD2	TRBV7-8	TRBJ2-7	.	TGTGCCAGCAGCTTAGGGACTAGCGACTACGAGCAGTACTTC	CASSLGTSDYEQYF